These 24 T cell receptor beta chains originate from one sample sequenced in a study of blood T cell repertoires in COVID-19 (dated by TCRdb to 2018 to 2020). The library relied on the immunoSEQ multiplex PCR assay. TCRdb mirrors the immuneACCESS table, restricted to in-frame sequences. Some clones are absent from its copies; in checked studies, under half trace to an unresolved V gene, and the reason for the others is unknown. Across this sample there are more than 95,000 clones, with over 70% seen only once. The ten largest clones add up to 4.1% of the sample. Material for sequencing was peripheral blood. The receptors derive from a man aged 60 to 75 with acute or convalescent COVID-19.

V is TRBV29-1 and J is TRBJ1-3; TRBD1 aligns across 7 bases. V shed 6 bases and J 2 bases; nucleotides not matched to a gene: 7. The CDR3 runs 14 residues. Germline CDR1 SQVTM, CDR2 ANQGSEA. Here the CDR3 reads CSVAGTDTGNTIYF. The CDR3 region has the DNA TGCAGCGTCGCCGGGACAGACACTGGAAACACCATATATTTT.

This clone appeared a few times. V usage is TRBV24-1 and J usage is TRBJ1-2; maybe TRBD1 (5 bases). V gave up 1 base and J gave up 8 bases, with 10 bases separating them. CDR3 length: 13 residues. Germline V gives CDR1 KGHDR, CDR2 SFDVKD. Written as DNA, the CDR3 is TGTGCCACCAGTGATTTAAGGGGCTCCGGCTACACCTTC. Translated, it gives CATSDLRGSGYTF.

This chain uses TRBV11-2 with TRBJ2-6; D gene unclear. CDR1 and CDR2 (germline): SGHAT, FQNNGV. Trimming took off 1 base at V and 1 base at J, with 5 bases between the two ends. This CDR3 spans 15 amino acids. As DNA, the CDR3 is TGTGCCAGCAGCTTAGTGCAGTCTGGGGCCAACGTCCTGACTTTC. Protein: CASSLVQSGANVLTF.

As DNA, the CDR3 is TGCGCCAGCAGCTGGACAGGTCTCTACGAGCAGTACTTC. Its translation is CASSWTGLYEQYF. This chain links TRBV5-1 with TRBJ2-7; 7 positions match TRBD1. The CDR3 runs 13 residues. V was clipped by 3 bases and J by 3 bases; unmatched bases: 3. Germline CDR1 reads SGHRS; CDR2 reads YFSETQ.

The chain links TRBV29-1 to TRBJ2-7; D call uncertain. The V gene's germline CDR1 is SQVTM and CDR2 ANQGSEA. Deletions cut 5 bases from V and 0 bases from J, with 14 bases between. The CDR3 contains 14 residues. The CDR3 here is CSVSFGGPSYEQYF. In DNA form, the CDR3 reads TGCAGCGTTAGCTTCGGCGGTCCCTCCTACGAGCAGTACTTC.

Regarding this clone: This same CDR3 is encoded by further DNA sequences in the sample. This rearrangement joins TRBV19 to TRBJ1-1; D remains ambiguous. Trimming pared 7 bases from V and 0 bases from J, leaving 3 bases between. In germline, CDR1 is LNHDA, CDR2 SQIVND (reference sequence). The CDR3 has 11 amino acids. The CDR3 protein is CASTVNTEAFF. In nucleotides, the CDR3 is TGTGCCAGTACGGTGAACACTGAAGCTTTCTTT. The whole variable domain, filled in from reference TRBV19 and TRBJ1-1, reads DGGITQSPKYLFRKEGQNVTLSCEQNLNHDAMYWYRQDPGQGLRLIYYSQIVNDFQKGDIAEGYSVSREKKESFPLTVTSAQKNPTAFYLCASTVNTEAFFGQGTRLTVV.

This chain joins TRBV11-2 and TRBJ2-1; 9 nucleotides align to TRBD1. This CDR3 is 15 amino acids long. The V gene end was trimmed by 3 bases and the J gene end by 4 bases; junction bases not matched to a gene: 4. Germline V gives CDR1 SGHAT, CDR2 FQNNGV. The CDR3 DNA is TGTGCCAGCAGCTTCGGACAGGGGCTTTACAATGAGCAGTTCTTC. Residues: CASSFGQGLYNEQFF.

The chain employs TRBV5-1 and TRBJ1-2, with a possible D match to TRBD1 (6 bases). CDR1 is SGHRS, CDR2 YFSETQ, per germline. The CDR3 loop spans 14 amino acids. Trimming cost V 0 bases and J 8 bases, with 14 bases left between them. CDR3 region: CASSLVGGAQGYTF. CDR3 DNA sequence: TGCGCCAGCAGCTTGGTAGGGGGGGCTCAAGGCTACACCTTC.

The rearrangement links TRBV27 to TRBJ1-5; tentative D call: TRBD1 (5 bases). V dropped 3 bases and J dropped 6 bases, with 15 bases sitting between them. The germline V gene has CDR1 MNHEY and CDR2 SMNVEV (reference sequence). This CDR3 is built from 15 residues. CDR3 residues: CASSFGGAGGQPQHF. CDR3 bases: TGTGCCAGCAGTTTCGGAGGGGCGGGAGGTCAGCCCCAGCATTTT.

This sequence joins TRBV11-2 and TRBJ2-3; D might be TRBD1 (5 bases). V lost 0 bases, J lost 2 bases, and 9 bases lay in between. Germline V gene lookup returns CDR1 SGHAT and CDR2 FQNNGV. CDR3 size: 15 residues. CDR3 loop: CASSLDRGPTDTQYF. CDR3 bases: TGTGCCAGCAGCTTAGATAGGGGCCCCACAGATACGCAGTATTTT.

V gene TRBV2 combines with J gene TRBJ1-1; 8 positions match TRBD1. Trimming took 8 bases from V and 6 from J; bases not matched to a gene: 5. The germline gives CDR1 SNHLY, CDR2 FYNNEI. The CDR3 covers 12 residues. DNA of the CDR3: TGTGCCAGCGGACAGGGAGTCTCTGAAGCTTTCTTT. It encodes CASGQGVSEAFF.

The J gene is TRBJ1-6, the V gene TRBV11-3, with D perhaps matching TRBD1 (5 bases). The CDR3 consists of 14 residues. The germline V gene encodes CDR1 SGHNT and CDR2 YENEEA. V dropped 4 bases and J dropped 6 bases, with 10 bases sitting between them. DNA for the CDR3: TGTGCCAGCAGCTCAGGGAGGGGTAATTCACCCCTCCACTTT. Encoded protein: CASSSGRGNSPLHF.

This chain joins TRBV5-1 and TRBJ2-4; 7 bases map to TRBD1. The CDR3 contains 16 residues. Germline V CDR1 and CDR2: SGHRS, YFSETQ. V was clipped by 0 bases and J by 3 bases; unmatched bases: 6. DNA of the CDR3: TGCGCCAGCAGCTTGGCTCATCAGGGGGTCAAAAACATTCAGTACTTC. It yields the protein CASSLAHQGVKNIQYF.

V gene TRBV10-3 combines with J gene TRBJ2-7; 7 positions match TRBD2. The trim removed 6 bases at V and 0 bases at J, leaving 8 bases unmatched. The germline V gene encodes CDR1 ENHRY and CDR2 SYGVKD. CDR3 length: 15 amino acids. CDR3 region: CAISPRGESSYEQYF. CDR3 DNA: TGTGCCATCAGCCCTCGGGGGGAAAGCTCCTACGAGCAGTACTTC.

The V gene is TRBV27, the J gene TRBJ1-2; maybe TRBD1 (5 bases). The CDR3 length is 12 residues. The germline V gene has CDR1 MNHEY and CDR2 SMNVEV (reference sequence). Trimming stripped 6 bases from V and 6 bases from J, with 11 bases between. In DNA form, the CDR3 reads TGTGCCAGCAGCTCGTGGGGGGATGGCTACACCTTC. Translated: CASSSWGDGYTF.

This clone was observed a single time. V usage is TRBV9 and J usage is TRBJ2-1, with D maybe TRBD1 (6 bases). Germline CDR1 SGDLS, CDR2 YYNGEE. The CDR3 is 13 amino acids. V was pared by 3 bases and J by 8 bases, with 12 bases between. CDR3 in DNA: TGTGCCAGCAGCGCCCTCTACAGGGATGAGCAGTTCTTC. This sequence encodes CASSALYRDEQFF.

V is TRBV6-2 or TRBV6-3 and J is TRBJ1-6; D unresolved. With 4 bases removed from V and 8 bases from J, the gap between germline ends came to 12 bases. Germline CDR1 reads MNHEY; CDR2 reads SVGEGT. This CDR3 has 14 residues. The CDR3 sequence: CASSSLYVHSPLHF. The CDR3 region has the DNA TGTGCCAGCAGTTCCCTATATGTTCATTCACCCCTCCACTTT.

This clone has a count of ten or more. The rearrangement links TRBV20-1 to TRBJ1-2; 8 bases match TRBD1. This CDR3 is built from 14 residues. The trim removed 3 bases at V and 5 bases at J, leaving 8 bases unmatched. From germline, CDR1 is DFQATT and CDR2 SNEGSKA (reference sequence). The CDR3 is CSASAGGAVYGYTF. In DNA form, the CDR3 reads TGCAGTGCTAGTGCAGGGGGCGCAGTATATGGCTACACCTTC.

The chain is built from TRBV11-1 and TRBJ1-2, with D tentatively TRBD1 (5 bases). This CDR3 is 14 amino acids long. The V and J ends lost 3 bases and 4 bases respectively, with 12 bases between them. Germline CDR1 is SGHAT and CDR2 is FQDESV (reference sequence). The chain's CDR3 is CASSFSTGPYGYTF. In DNA, the CDR3 is TGTGCCAGCAGCTTCTCTACAGGACCCTATGGCTACACCTTC.

The rearrangement joins TRBV12-3 or TRBV12-4 to TRBJ1-2, with D perhaps TRBD1 (6 bases). The ends were cut back, 6 bases at V and 7 bases at J, with 15 bases in the middle. The CDR3 spans 13 residues. The CDR3 DNA reads as TGTGCCAGCAGCCGCACAGGGAGGGGTGGCTACACCTTC. Its translation is CASSRTGRGGYTF.

The chain uses TRBV6-5 and TRBJ2-1; D is undetermined. V gave up 4 bases and J gave up 4 bases, with 5 bases separating them. Germline values: CDR1 MNHEY, CDR2 SVGAGI. The CDR3 is made up of 12 amino acids. Here the CDR3 DNA reads TGTGCCAGCAGTTCGACATACAATGAGCAGTTCTTC. Translating gives CASSSTYNEQFF.

The chain is built from TRBV7-2 and TRBJ1-5, with TRBD1 identical over 8 bases. J lost 3 bases, V lost 5 bases, and 6 bases had no gene match. Per germline, CDR1 SGHTA and CDR2 FQGNSA. The CDR3 sequence is 15 residues long. The CDR3 nucleotides read TGTGCCAGCAGCGCGGACAGGGCAATCAATCAGCCCCAGCATTTT. As protein: CASSADRAINQPQHF.

This chain links TRBV7-9 with TRBJ2-3; D is undetermined. Germline V gene data show CDR1 as SEHNR and CDR2 as FQNEAQ (reference sequence). Trimming removed 5 bases from V and 1 base from J, with 13 bases in between. The CDR3 is 15 residues long. The CDR3 sequence is CASSPGRSGTDTQYF. DNA of the CDR3: TGTGCCAGCAGCCCCGGCAGGTCTGGCACAGATACGCAGTATTTT.

The chain combines TRBV7-2 with TRBJ1-5; D may be TRBD1 (5 bases). The germline V gene has CDR1 SGHTA and CDR2 FQGNSA. The ends were cut back, 5 bases at V and 5 bases at J, with 16 bases in the middle. The CDR3 spans 15 residues. This chain's CDR3 is CASSPLGGGDQPQHF. The DNA for the CDR3 is TGTGCCAGCAGCCCTTTGGGGGGAGGGGATCAGCCCCAGCATTTT.